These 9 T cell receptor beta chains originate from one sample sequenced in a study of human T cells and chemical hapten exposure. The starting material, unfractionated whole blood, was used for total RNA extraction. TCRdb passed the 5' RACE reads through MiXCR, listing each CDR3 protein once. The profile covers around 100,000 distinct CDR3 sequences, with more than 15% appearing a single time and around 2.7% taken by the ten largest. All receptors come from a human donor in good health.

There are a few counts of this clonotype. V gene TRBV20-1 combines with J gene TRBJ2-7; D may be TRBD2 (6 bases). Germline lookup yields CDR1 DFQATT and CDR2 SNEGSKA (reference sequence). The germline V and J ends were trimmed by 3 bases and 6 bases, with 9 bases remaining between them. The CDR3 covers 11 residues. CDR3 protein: CSARGTFEQYF. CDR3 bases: TGCAGTGCTAGGGGGACTTTCGAGCAGTACTTC.

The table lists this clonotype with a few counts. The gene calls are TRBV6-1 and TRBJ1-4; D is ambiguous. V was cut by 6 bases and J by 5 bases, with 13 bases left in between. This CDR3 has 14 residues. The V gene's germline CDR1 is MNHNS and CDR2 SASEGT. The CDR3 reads CASSAFGHNEKLFF. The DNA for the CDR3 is TGTGCCAGCAGCGCATTCGGTCACAATGAAAAACTGTTTTTT.

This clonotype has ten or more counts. The CDR3 is CSVALRTGSMNTEAFF. In DNA, the CDR3 is TGCAGCGTTGCACTAAGGACAGGATCGATGAACACTGAAGCTTTCTTT. The V and J genes are TRBV29-1 and TRBJ1-1; 7 nucleotides agree with TRBD1. The CDR3 runs to 16 residues. Germline trimming cut 4 bases from V and 0 bases from J; bases unmatched to any gene: 11. CDR1 and CDR2 from the germline V gene are SQVTM and ANQGSEA.

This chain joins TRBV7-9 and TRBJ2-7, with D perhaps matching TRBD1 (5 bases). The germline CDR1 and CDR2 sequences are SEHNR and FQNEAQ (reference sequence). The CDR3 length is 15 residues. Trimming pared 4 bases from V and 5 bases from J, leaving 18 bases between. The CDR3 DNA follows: TGTGCCAGCAGCTGGTTTGTTCAGGGAAAGCACGAGCAGTACTTC. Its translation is CASSWFVQGKHEQYF. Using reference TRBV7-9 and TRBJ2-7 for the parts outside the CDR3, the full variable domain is DTGVSQNPRHKITKRGQNVTFRCDPISEHNRLYWYRQTLGQGPEFLTYFQNEAQLEKSRLLSDRFSAERPKGSFSTLEIQRTEQGDSAMYLCASSWFVQGKHEQYFGPGTRLTVT.

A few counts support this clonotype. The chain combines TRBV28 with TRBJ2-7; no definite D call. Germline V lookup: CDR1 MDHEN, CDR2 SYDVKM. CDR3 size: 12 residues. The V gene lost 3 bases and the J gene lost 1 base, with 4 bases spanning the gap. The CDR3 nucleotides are TGTGCCAGCAGTTTGCGGTCCTACGAGCAGTACTTC. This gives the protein CASSLRSYEQYF.

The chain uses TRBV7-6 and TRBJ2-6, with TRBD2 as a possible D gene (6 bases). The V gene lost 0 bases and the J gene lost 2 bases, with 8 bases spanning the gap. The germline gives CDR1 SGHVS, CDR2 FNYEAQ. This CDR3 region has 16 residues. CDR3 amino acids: CASSLAGGPGANVLTF. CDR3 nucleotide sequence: TGTGCCAGCAGCTTAGCTGGAGGGCCTGGGGCCAACGTCCTGACTTTC.

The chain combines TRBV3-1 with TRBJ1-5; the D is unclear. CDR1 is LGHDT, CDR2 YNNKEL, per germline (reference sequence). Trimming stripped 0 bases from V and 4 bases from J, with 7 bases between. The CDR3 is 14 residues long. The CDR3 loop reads CASSQDGPNQPQHF. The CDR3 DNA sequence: TGTGCCAGCAGCCAAGACGGACCGAATCAGCCCCAGCATTTT.

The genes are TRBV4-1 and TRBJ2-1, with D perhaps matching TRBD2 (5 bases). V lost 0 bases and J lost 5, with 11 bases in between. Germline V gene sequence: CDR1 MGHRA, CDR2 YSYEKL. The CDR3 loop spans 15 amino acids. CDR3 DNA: TGCGCCAGCAGCCAAGAGGTGACTAATAACAATGAGCAGTTCTTC. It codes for CASSQEVTNNNEQFF.

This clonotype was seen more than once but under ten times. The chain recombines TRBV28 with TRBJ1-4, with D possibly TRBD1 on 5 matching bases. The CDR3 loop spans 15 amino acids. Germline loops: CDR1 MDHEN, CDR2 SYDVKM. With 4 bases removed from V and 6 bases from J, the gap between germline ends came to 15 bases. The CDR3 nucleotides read TGTGCCAGCAGTTGCCGACCGGGGGGGGATGAAAAACTGTTTTTT. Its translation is CASSCRPGGDEKLFF. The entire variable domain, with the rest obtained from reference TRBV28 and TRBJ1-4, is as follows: DVKVTQSSRYLVKRTGEKVFLECVQDMDHENMFWYRQDPGLGLRLIYFSYDVKMKEKGDIPEGYSVSREKKERFSLILESASTNQTSMYLCASSCRPGGDEKLFFGSGTQLSVL.